A single sample is the source of the 4 T cell receptor beta chains below, sequenced in a study of regulatory T cells in long-lasting Graves disease. To make TCR beta libraries, researchers used iRepertoire HTBI primers and Arm-PCR of CDR3 regions. Via MiXCR, TCRdb re-called the multiplex PCR reads, giving one row per CDR3 protein. The data contain 350,000 to 500,000 distinct CDR3 sequences, approximately 22% of them seen just once; the ten biggest clones take up around an eighth. The time point was: persistent/refractory GD, antithyroid drugs over 5 years with positive TRAb. Construction of the TCR library relied on RNA isolated from PBMCs. Sequencing used peripheral blood mononuclear cells (PBMCs), obtained when the disease was refractory, from a patient treated with antithyroid drugs. The receptor source for this set is a female donor with Graves disease.

As concerns this clonotype: A much bigger clone sits one base away, suggesting this may be a read error. This likely comes from a read error, as the CDR3 has no conserved phenylalanine or tryptophan at its end. The chain recombines TRBV27 with TRBJ2-7; 9 positions agree with TRBD1. The CDR3 spans 16 residues. Germline V gives CDR1 MNHEY, CDR2 SMNVEV (reference sequence). V lost 3 bases, J lost 2 bases, and 8 bases stayed unmatched. Written as DNA, the CDR3 is TGTGCCAGCAGTTTGGATCCGGGACAGGGTGCCTACGAGCAGTACCTC. It specifies CASSLDPGQGAYEQYL.

This clonotype was seen a handful of times. The chain joins TRBV11-3 to TRBJ2-2; D gene ambiguous. Between the trimmed V and J ends, which lost 0 bases and 7 bases, there was a span of 6 bases. Germline CDR1 and CDR2: SGHNT and YENEEA. This CDR3 is 13 amino acids long. The CDR3 DNA follows: TGTGCCAGCAGCTTAGAGGTGGTCGGGGAGCTGTTTTTT. Amino acids: CASSLEVVGELFF.

V usage is TRBV11-2 and J usage is TRBJ1-5; D not certain. V was clipped by 4 bases and J by 9 bases, with 10 bases between them. Germline V CDR1 and CDR2: SGHAT, FQNNGV. The CDR3 is 12 residues long. CDR3 protein: CASSSGTGPQHF. CDR3 nucleotide sequence: TGTGCCAGCAGCTCGGGAACTGGGCCCCAGCATTTT.

This clonotype was seen many times. This chain connects TRBV2 to TRBJ1-2; tentatively, D is TRBD1 (5 bases). V lost 4 bases, J lost 8 bases, and 11 bases lay in between. This CDR3 is 12 amino acids long. Germline V gene lookup returns CDR1 SNHLY and CDR2 FYNNEI. The DNA of the CDR3 is TGTGCCAGCAGTGCCATGAGGGACGGCTACACCTTC. Residues: CASSAMRDGYTF. Using reference TRBV2 and TRBJ1-2 for the parts outside the CDR3, the full variable domain is EPEVTQTPSHQVTQMGQEVILRCVPISNHLYFYWYRQILGQKVEFLVSFYNNEISEKSEIFDDQFSVERPDGSNFTLKIRSTKLEDSAMYFCASSAMRDGYTFGSGTRLTVV.